Sequencing of this T cell receptor (beta chain) was carried out in a study of CD8 T cells in Susac syndrome (dated by TCRdb to the late 2010s). For the wider study: Repertoire sequencing was used to test whether CD8+ T cell activation and differentiation in Susac syndrome was antigen driven.

General conclusions and limits of the study: The number of individuals in the TCR sequencing and HLA analysis was recognized as being relatively small.

Peripheral blood CD8+ and CD4+ T cells from healthy donors, Susac syndrome patients and multiple sclerosis patients were profiled using high-throughput TCR beta sequencing. The healthy donors served as controls matched for age and sex. Bulk CD8+ and CD4+ T cells were purified by magnetic negative isolation, whereas CD8+ TEMRA cells were enriched by FACS. Blood was drawn into EDTA tubes, processed within 24 hours, and PBMCs were isolated by density gradient centrifugation. PBMCs intended for TCR sequencing were cryopreserved in liquid nitrogen and thawed later in a water bath at 37 degrees C. Purity of sorted or isolated CD4+, CD8+ and CD8+ TEMRA cells was at least 90%. From a lookup of the germline V gene (reference sequence), CDR1 and CDR2 are DFQATT and SNEGSKA. The CDR3 spans 10 residues, from the cysteine through the phenylalanine. The read is trimmed to its CDR3 DNA, 30 bases read in frame from base 1.

Concerning this clonotype itself: The target of this receptor is not known. No base qualities exist here, and no much larger clone lies one base off it.

RNA was extracted using the RNeasy kit, and about 0.5 to 1 ug of the RNA was reverse transcribed with random hexamers. TCR beta CDR3 regions were amplified with the immunoSEQ multiplex PCR assay covering 54 Vbeta and 13 Jbeta segments. To correct PCR amplification bias, a synthetic template baseline was used for both primer optimization and computational correction. The paper's data handling went like this. Reads were assigned to V, D and J genes according to IMGT and analyzed in immunoSEQ Analyzer, with only productive sequences retained. Clonality was calculated as one minus the Shannon entropy normalized by log2 of the number of productive unique sequences. For each patient and control, public and private clones were evaluated within the 100 most prevalent clones. A clone was defined as Susac-specific if it was absent from the healthy and MS cohorts, from about 1,100 published viral clones and from other ImmuneACCESS disease sequences. The public reads were reanalyzed by TCRdb: fastp trimming at Q25, MiXCR alignment, in-frame beta chains only. Entries that share a CDR3 protein sequence are merged under the most common genes and DNA. What appears here as the V and J calls and clone size reflects TCRdb's work, not the paper's. The sample table lists around 150,000 distinct CDR3 sequences, 80% to 95% of them with a count of one. The ten largest clonotypes hold over 0.11% of the sample.

The TCR sequence derives from a human donor in good health. Sequenced sample: CD4+ T cells from PBMCs. The chain was built from TRBV20-1 and TRBJ2-1; the central 8 bases match TRBD2. CDR3 reads: CIPGGHEQFF. DNA sequence: TGCATACCGGGAGGGCATGAGCAGTTCTTC.